This T cell receptor (beta chain) appears in the sequencing data of a study of blood T cell repertoires in COVID-19. Per the authors' pipeline: Reference gene primer amplification yielded estimated nucleated cell counts. Clones were read by immunoSEQ multiplex PCR, and TCRdb kept only the in-frame ones, dropping some. The V and J calls and clone size were taken over from that table, and D and trimming were inferred from the DNA. Of 55,000 to 75,000 clones in the sample, roughly 90% were seen once. Germline CDR1 SEHNR, CDR2 FQNEAQ (reference sequence). The CDR3 is 15 residues long. Trimming removed 5 bases from V and 2 bases from J; junction bases left unmatched: 2.

This sequence originates from a human donor in a cohort sampled during active COVID-19. Sequenced: peripheral blood. The chain joins TRBV7-9 to TRBJ2-5; TRBD2 matches at 13 bases. The CDR3 loop is CASSPGLAGQETQYF. The CDR3, as DNA: TGTGCCAGCAGCCCGGGACTAGCGGGGCAAGAGACCCAGTACTTC.